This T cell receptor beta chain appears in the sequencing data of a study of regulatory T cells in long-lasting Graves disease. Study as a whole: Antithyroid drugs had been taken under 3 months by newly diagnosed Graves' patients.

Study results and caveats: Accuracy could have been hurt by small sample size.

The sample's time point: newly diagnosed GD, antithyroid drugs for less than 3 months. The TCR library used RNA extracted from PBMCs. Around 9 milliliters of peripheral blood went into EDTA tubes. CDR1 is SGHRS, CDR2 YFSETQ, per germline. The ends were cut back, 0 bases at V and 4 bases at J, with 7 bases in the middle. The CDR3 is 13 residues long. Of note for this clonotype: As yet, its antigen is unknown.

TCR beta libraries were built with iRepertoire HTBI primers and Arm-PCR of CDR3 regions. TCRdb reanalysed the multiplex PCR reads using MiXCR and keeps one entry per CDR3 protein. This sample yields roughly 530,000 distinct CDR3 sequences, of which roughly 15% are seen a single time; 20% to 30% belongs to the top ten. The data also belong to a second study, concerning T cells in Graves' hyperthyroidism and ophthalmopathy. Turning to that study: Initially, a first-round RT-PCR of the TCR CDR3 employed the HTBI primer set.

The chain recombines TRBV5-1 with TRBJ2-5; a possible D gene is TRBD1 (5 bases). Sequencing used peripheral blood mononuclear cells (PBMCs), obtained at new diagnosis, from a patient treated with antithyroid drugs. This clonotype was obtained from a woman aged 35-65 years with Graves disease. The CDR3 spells CASSLEGIETQYF. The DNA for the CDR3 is TGCGCCAGCAGCTTGGAGGGGATAGAGACCCAGTACTTC.